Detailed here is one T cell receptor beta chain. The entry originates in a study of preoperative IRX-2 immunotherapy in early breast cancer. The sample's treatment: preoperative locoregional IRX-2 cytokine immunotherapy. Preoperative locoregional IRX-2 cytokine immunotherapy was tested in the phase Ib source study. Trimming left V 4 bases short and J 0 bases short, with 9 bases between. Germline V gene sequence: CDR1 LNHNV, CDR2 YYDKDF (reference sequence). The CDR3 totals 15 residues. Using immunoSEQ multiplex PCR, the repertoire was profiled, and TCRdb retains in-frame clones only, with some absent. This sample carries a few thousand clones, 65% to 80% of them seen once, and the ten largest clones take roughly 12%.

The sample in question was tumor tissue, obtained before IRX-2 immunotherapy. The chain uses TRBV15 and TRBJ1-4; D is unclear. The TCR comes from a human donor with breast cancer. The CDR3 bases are TGTGCCACCAGCACCCGTCACACAACTAATGAAAAACTGTTTTTT. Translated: CATSTRHTTNEKLFF.